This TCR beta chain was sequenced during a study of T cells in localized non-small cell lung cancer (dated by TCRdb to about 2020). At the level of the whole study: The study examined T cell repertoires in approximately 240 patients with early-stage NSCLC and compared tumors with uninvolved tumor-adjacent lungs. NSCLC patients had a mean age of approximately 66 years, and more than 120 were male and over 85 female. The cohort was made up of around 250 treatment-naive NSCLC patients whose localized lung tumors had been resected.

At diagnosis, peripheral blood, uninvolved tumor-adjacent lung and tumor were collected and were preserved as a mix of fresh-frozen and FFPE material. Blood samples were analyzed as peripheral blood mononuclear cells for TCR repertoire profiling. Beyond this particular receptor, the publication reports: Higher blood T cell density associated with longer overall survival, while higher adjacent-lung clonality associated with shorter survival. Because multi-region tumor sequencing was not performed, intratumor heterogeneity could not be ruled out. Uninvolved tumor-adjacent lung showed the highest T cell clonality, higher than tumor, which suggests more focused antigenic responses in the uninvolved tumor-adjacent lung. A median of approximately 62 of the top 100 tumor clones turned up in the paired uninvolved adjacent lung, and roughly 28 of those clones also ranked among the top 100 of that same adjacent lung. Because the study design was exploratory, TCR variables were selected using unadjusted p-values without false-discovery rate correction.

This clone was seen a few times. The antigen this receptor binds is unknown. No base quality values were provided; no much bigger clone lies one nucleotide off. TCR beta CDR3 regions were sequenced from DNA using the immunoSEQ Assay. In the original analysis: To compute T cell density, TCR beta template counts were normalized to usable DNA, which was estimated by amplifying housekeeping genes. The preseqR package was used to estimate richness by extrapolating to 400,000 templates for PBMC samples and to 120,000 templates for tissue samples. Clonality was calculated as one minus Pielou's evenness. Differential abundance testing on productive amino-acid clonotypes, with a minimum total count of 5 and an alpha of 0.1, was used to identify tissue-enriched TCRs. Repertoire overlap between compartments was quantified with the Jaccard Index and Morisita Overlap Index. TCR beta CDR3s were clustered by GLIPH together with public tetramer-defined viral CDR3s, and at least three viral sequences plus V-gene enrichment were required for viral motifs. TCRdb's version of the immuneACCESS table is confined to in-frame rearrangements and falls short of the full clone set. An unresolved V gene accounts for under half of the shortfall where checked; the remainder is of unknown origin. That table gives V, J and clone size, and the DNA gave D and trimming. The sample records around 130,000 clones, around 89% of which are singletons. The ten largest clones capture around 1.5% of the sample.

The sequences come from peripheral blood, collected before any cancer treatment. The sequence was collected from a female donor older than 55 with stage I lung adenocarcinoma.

The CDR3 protein is CASMWAVGGNQPQHF. The bases are TGTGCCAGCATGTGGGCCGTGGGGGGCAATCAGCCCCAGCATTTT. The V gene is TRBV2 and the J gene is TRBJ1-5; the best D guess is TRBD1, with 5 bases matching. As encoded in the germline V gene, CDR1 is SNHLY while CDR2 is FYNNEI. CDR3 length: 15 amino acids, cysteine to phenylalanine. Only the CDR3 region is kept as DNA, spanning 45 bases read in frame from base 1. V gives up 7 bases and J gives up 2 bases, and the segment between their germline ends measures 15 bases. With the portions outside the CDR3 filled from the reference TRBV2 and TRBJ1-5 genes, the complete variable region becomes EPEVTQTPSHQVTQMGQEVILRCVPISNHLYFYWYRQILGQKVEFLVSFYNNEISEKSEIFDDQFSVERPDGSNFTLKIRSTKLEDSAMYFCASMWAVGGNQPQHFGDGTRLSIL.